This record covers a single T cell receptor beta chain. Its antigen is undetermined. V shed 5 bases, J shed 6 bases, and the junction held 1 base outside the gene matches. CDR1 and CDR2 from the germline V gene are SGHRS and YFSETQ. The CDR3 extends over 12 amino acids. This sample was taken from a study of CD8+ T cells in alopecia areata. Study-level points and caveats: Clonality was higher in lesional than normal scalp, especially in alopecia totalis/universalis.

Treatment denoted: oral pan-JAK inhibitor, 5-10 mg twice daily. RNA, once extracted, was reverse transcribed into cDNA for use as the sequencing template. TCRdb keeps only in-frame clones here, not all; method: immunoSEQ multiplex PCR. The repertoire consists of around 100,000 clones, with approximately 55% occurring once and the leading ten covering roughly 3.5%. This specimen consisted of CD4+ T cells sorted from blood, obtained at week 24, from a patient treated with tofacitinib. This rearrangement joins TRBV5-1 to TRBJ2-3; TRBD2 agrees at 9 bases. This receptor was taken from a human donor with alopecia areata. DNA of the CDR3: TGCGCCAGCAGGCGGGAGGGTGATACGCAGTATTTT. Protein product: CASRREGDTQYF. Full variable domain (outside the CDR3, taken from reference TRBV5-1 and TRBJ2-3): KAGVTQTPRYLIKTRGQQVTLSCSPISGHRSVSWYQQTPGQGLQFLFEYFSETQRNKGNFPGRFSGRQFSNSRSEMNVSTLELGDSALYLCASRREGDTQYFGPGTRLTVL.